This TCR beta chain emerged from a study of identical twins. Overall study findings and caveats: Beta clonotypes that were abundant in cord blood contained fewer insertions, a pattern absent from memory repertoires.

This clonotype has only a few counts. The antigen is undetermined. TCRdb analysed the 5' RACE reads with MiXCR anew, one entry per CDR3 protein. The sample holds 200,000 to 300,000 distinct CDR3 sequences, over 9.5% seen once. This CDR3 is built from 13 residues. CDR1 SGHTA and CDR2 FQGNSA come from the germline V gene. Deletions cut 1 base from V and 11 bases from J, with 9 bases between. The chain combines TRBV7-2 with TRBJ1-6; tentatively, D is TRBD1 (6 bases). Input material: memory T cells sorted from blood. The sequence derives from a man aged 45-60 years in good health. The CDR3 protein is CASSLDRGAPLHF. CDR3 nucleotides: TGTGCCAGCAGCTTAGATAGGGGGGCACCCCTCCACTTT.